This entry is about one T cell receptor beta chain. This sample is part of a study of control samples from healthy donors and cancer patients. Profiling relied on immunoSEQ multiplex PCR, and the TCRdb table lists in-frame clones only, not all of them. The sample lists approximately 26,000 clones; approximately 78% were seen once. Looked up from germline, CDR1 is KGHDR and CDR2 is SFDVKD. J lost 2 bases, V lost 4 bases, and 4 bases had no gene match. The CDR3 spans 16 residues. This sequence originates from a man between 60 and 75 years old with colorectal cancer. The material sequenced was PBMCs. The chain couples TRBV24-1 to TRBJ2-2, with 9 bases matching TRBD1. CDR3 sequence (DNA): TGTGCCACCAGTGACGCGACAGGGGGAAACACCGGGGAGCTGTTTTTT. Amino acids: CATSDATGGNTGELFF.